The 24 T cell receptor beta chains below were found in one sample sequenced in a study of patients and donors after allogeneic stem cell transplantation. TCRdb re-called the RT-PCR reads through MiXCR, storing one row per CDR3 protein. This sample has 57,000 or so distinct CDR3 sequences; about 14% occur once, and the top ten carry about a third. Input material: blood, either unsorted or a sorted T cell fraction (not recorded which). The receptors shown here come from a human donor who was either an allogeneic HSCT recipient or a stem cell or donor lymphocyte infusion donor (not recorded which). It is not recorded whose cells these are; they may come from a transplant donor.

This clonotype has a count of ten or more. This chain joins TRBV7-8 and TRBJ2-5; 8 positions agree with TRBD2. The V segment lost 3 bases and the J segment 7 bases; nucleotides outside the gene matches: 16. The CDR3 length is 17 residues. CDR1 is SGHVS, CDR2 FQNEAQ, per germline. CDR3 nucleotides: TGTGCCAGCAGCTTGACGGGATGGAGCGGGAGTCCGGGGACCCAGTACTTC. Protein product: CASSLTGWSGSPGTQYF.

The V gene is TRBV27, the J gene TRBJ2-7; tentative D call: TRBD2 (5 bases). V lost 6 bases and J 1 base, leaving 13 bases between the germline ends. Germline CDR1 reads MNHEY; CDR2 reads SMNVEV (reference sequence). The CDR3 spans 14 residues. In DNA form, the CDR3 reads TGTGCCAGCAGGCCGCGAGGGATTTCCTACGAGCAGTACTTC. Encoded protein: CASRPRGISYEQYF.

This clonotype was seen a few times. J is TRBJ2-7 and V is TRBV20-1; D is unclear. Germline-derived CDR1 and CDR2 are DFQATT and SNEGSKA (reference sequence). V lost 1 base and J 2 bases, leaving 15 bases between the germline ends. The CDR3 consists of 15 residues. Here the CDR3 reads CSARGPGHQAYEQYF. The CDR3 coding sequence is TGCAGTGCTAGAGGACCGGGCCACCAAGCCTACGAGCAGTACTTC.

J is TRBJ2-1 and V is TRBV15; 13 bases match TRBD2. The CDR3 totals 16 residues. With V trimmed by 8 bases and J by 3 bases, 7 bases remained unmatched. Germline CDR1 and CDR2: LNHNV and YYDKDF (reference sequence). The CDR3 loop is CATRPRTSGGYNEQFF. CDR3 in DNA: TGTGCCACCCGTCCCAGGACTAGCGGGGGCTACAATGAGCAGTTCTTC.

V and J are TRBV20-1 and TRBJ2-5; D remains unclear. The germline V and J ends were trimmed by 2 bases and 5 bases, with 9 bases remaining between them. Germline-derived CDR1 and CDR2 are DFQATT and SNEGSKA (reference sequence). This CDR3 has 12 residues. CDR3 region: CSARRVDETQYF. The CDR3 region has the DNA TGCAGTGCTAGAAGAGTAGATGAGACCCAGTACTTC.

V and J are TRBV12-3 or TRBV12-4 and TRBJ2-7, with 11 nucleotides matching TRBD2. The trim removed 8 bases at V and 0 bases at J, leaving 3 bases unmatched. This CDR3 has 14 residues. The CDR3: CASQGTSGSYEQYF. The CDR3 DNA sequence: TGTGCCAGCCAAGGGACTAGCGGCTCCTACGAGCAGTACTTC.

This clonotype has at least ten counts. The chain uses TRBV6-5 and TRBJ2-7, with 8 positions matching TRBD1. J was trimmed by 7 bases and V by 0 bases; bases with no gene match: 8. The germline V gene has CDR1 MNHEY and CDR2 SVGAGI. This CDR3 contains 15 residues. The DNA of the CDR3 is TGTGCCAGCAGTTACTCCGGGACAGGTTTTCTGGAGCAGTACTTC. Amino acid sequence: CASSYSGTGFLEQYF.

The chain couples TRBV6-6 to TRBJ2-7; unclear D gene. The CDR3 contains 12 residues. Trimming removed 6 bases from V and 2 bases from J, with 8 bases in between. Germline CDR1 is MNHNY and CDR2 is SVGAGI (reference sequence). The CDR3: CASSPLAYEQYF. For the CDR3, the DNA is TGTGCCAGCAGCCCTCTGGCCTACGAGCAGTACTTC.

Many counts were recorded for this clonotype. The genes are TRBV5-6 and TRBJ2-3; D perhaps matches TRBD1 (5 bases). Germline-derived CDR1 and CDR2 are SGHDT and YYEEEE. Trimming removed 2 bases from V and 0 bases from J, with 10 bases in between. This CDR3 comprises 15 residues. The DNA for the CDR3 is TGTGCCAGCAGCTTCAGGGTGGGGAGCACAGATACGCAGTATTTT. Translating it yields CASSFRVGSTDTQYF.

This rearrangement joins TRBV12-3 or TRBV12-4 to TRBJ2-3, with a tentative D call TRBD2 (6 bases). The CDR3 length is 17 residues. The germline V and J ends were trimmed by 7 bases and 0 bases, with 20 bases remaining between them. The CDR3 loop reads CASTHGVAVSSTDTQYF. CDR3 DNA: TGTGCCAGCACCCACGGGGTAGCGGTATCTAGCACAGATACGCAGTATTTT.

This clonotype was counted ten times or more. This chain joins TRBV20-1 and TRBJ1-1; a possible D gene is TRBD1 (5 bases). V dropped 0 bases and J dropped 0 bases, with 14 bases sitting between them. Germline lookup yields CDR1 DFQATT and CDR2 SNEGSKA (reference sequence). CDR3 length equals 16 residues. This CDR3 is CSARDPSRGVNTEAFF. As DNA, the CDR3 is TGCAGTGCTAGAGATCCCTCTAGAGGGGTGAACACTGAAGCTTTCTTT.

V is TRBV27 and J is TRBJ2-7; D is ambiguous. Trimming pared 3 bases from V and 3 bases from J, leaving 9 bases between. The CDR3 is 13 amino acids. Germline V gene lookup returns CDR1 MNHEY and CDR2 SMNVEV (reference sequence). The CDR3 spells CASSLGRRYEQYF. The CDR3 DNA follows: TGTGCCAGCAGTTTGGGAAGACGCTACGAGCAGTACTTC.

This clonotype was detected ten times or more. The CDR3 spells CASSLTGSSLHF. The CDR3 nucleotides read TGTGCCAGCAGTTTGACAGGTAGCTCCCTCCACTTT. The chain carries TRBV27 and TRBJ1-6; possible D gene TRBD1, 6 bases. Germline V gene data show CDR1 as MNHEY and CDR2 as SMNVEV (reference sequence). CDR3 length: 12 amino acids. Trimming removed 3 bases from V and 14 bases from J, with 11 bases in between.

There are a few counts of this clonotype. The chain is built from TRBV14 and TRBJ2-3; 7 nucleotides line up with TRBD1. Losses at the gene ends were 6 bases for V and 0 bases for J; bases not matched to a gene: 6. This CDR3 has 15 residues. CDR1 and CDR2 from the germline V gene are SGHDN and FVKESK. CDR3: CASRLTGLSTDTQYF. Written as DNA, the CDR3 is TGTGCCAGCAGACTGACAGGGCTTAGCACAGATACGCAGTATTTT.

The CDR3: CATSRGGGGLEQYF. DNA for the CDR3: TGTGCCACGAGTAGGGGCGGAGGCGGGCTCGAGCAGTACTTC. The chain carries TRBV24-1 and TRBJ2-7; D may be TRBD1 or TRBD2 (5 bases each). CDR3 length: 14 residues. V shed 10 bases and J shed 6 bases, with 21 bases lying between them. CDR1 and CDR2 (germline): KGHDR, SFDVKD.

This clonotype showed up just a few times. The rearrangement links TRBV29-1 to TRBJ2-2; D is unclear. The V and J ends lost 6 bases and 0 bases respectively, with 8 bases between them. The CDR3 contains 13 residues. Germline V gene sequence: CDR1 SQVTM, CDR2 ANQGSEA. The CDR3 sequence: CSVGPSNTGELFF. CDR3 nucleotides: TGCAGCGTCGGACCCTCGAACACCGGGGAGCTGTTTTTT.

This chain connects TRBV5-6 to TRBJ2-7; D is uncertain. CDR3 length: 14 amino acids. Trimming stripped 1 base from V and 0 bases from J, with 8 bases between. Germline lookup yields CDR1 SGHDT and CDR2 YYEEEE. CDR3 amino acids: CASSLLGSSYEQYF. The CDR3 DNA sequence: TGTGCCAGCAGCTTGCTGGGCAGCTCCTACGAGCAGTACTTC.

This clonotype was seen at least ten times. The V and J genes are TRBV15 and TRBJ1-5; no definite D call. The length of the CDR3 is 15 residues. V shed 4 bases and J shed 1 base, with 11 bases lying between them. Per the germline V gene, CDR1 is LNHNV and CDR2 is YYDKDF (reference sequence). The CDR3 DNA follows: TGTGCCACCAGCATCTTAGCGTTCAGCAATCAGCCCCAGCATTTT. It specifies CATSILAFSNQPQHF. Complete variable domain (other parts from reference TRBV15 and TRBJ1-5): DAMVIQNPRYQVTQFGKPVTLSCSQTLNHNVMYWYQQKSSQAPKLLFHYYDKDFNNEADTPDNFQSRRPNTSFCFLDIRSPGLGDTAMYLCATSILAFSNQPQHFGDGTRLSIL.

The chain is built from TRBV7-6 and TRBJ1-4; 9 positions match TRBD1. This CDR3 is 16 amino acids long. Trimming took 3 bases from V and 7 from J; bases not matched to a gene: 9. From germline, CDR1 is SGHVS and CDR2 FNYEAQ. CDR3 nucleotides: TGTGCCAGCAGCTTCCGTCCCGGGACAGGGAGTGAAAAACTGTTTTTT. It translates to CASSFRPGTGSEKLFF.

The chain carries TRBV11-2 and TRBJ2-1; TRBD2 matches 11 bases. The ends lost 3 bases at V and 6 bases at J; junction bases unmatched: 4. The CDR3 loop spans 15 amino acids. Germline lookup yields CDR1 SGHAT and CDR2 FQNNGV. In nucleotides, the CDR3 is TGTGCCAGCAGCTTTACTAGCGGGAGTAGCAATGAGCAGTTCTTC. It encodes CASSFTSGSSNEQFF.

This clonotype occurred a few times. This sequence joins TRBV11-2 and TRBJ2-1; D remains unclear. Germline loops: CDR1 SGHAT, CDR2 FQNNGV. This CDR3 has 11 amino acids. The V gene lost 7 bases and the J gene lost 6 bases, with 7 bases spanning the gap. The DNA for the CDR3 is TGTGCCAGCAACAATTTCAATGAGCAGTTCTTC. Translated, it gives CASNNFNEQFF.

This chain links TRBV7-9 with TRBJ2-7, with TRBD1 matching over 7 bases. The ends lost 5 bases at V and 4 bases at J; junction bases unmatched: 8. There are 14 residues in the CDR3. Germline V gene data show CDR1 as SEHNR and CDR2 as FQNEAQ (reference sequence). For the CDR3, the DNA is TGTGCCAGCAGCCGTCCGGGACAGAGATACGAGCAGTACTTC. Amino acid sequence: CASSRPGQRYEQYF.

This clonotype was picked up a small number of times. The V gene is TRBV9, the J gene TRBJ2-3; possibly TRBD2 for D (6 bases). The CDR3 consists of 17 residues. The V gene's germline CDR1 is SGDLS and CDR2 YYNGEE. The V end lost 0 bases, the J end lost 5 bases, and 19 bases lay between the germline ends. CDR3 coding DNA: TGTGCCAGCAGCGTAGATTGGGAGGAGGGTGGTCGAGATACGCAGTATTTT. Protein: CASSVDWEEGGRDTQYF.

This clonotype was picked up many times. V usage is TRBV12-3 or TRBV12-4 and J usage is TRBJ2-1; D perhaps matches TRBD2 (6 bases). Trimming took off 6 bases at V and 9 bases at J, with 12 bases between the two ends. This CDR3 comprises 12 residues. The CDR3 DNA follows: TGTGCCAGCAGGAACCCCGGGGGTGAGCAGTTCTTC. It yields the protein CASRNPGGEQFF.